One sample yielded the 19 T cell receptor beta chains listed below, sequenced in a study of CD8 T cells in ankylosing spondylitis. A single record per CDR3 protein comes from TCRdb applying MiXCR to the 5' RACE reads. The table lists 350,000 to 400,000 distinct CDR3 sequences, roughly 22% of them singletons. Sequenced material: blood, either unsorted or a sorted T cell fraction (not recorded which). The origin of the receptors is a male donor with ankylosing spondylitis or in good health (not recorded which).

In its sample, this clonotype was seen a few times. This rearrangement joins TRBV12-3 or TRBV12-4 to TRBJ1-5; D might be TRBD1 (5 bases). V was trimmed by 5 bases and J by 7 bases, leaving 15 bases between them. This CDR3 region has 14 residues. The CDR3 bases are TGTGCCAGCAGTGCCGGGGGTGGAGGCCAGCCCCAGCATTTT. Translated, it gives CASSAGGGGQPQHF.

This clonotype was observed a few times. V and J are TRBV12-3 or TRBV12-4 and TRBJ2-2, with 7 bases that match TRBD1. The CDR3 length is 15 residues. The J segment lost 0 bases and the V segment lost 4 bases, leaving 2 bases of the junction unmatched. CDR3 protein: CASSSTGANTGELFF. The DNA for the CDR3 is TGTGCCAGCAGTTCAACAGGGGCGAACACCGGGGAGCTGTTTTTT.

The chain uses TRBV11-2 and TRBJ2-7, with D perhaps matching TRBD1 or TRBD2 (5 bases each). CDR3 size: 13 residues. Trimming removed 3 bases at V and 9 bases at J, with 15 bases between. CDR1 and CDR2 from the germline V gene are SGHAT and FQNNGV. CDR3 bases: TGTGCCAGCAGCTTTGGGACGTTTCAGGGGCAGTACTTC. Translating it yields CASSFGTFQGQYF.

J is TRBJ2-7 and V is TRBV27, with no clear D. This CDR3 is 16 amino acids long. The germline CDR1 and CDR2 sequences are MNHEY and SMNVEV (reference sequence). The V gene lost 6 bases and the J gene lost 1 base, with 19 bases spanning the gap. The chain's CDR3 is CASSPLLSWGSYEQYF. Here the CDR3 DNA reads TGTGCCAGCAGCCCTTTGTTGAGTTGGGGTTCCTACGAGCAGTACTTC.

The chain carries TRBV4-2 and TRBJ2-5; D tentatively reads TRBD1 or TRBD2 (5 bases each). This CDR3 spans 15 amino acids. V shed 0 bases and J shed 1 base, with 9 bases lying between them. CDR1 LGHNA and CDR2 YNFKEQ come from the germline V gene. The CDR3 nucleotides are TGTGCCAGCAGCCAAGAGTGGGGGATCCAAGAGACCCAGTACTTC. Translating gives CASSQEWGIQETQYF.

The table lists this clonotype with a few counts. The rearrangement links TRBV10-2 to TRBJ2-5; 7 bases match TRBD1. Germline-derived CDR1 and CDR2 are WSHSY and SAAADI. V shed 10 bases and J 2 bases; nucleotides not matched to a gene: 10. The CDR3 spans 14 residues. The DNA for the CDR3 is TGCGCCACCCAATGGGACAGACTGCAAGAGACCCAGTACTTC. As protein: CATQWDRLQETQYF.

The chain has TRBV27 and TRBJ2-5; TRBD1 aligns across 9 bases. Looked up from germline, CDR1 is MNHEY and CDR2 is SMNVEV (reference sequence). The CDR3 sequence is 14 residues long. V gave up 4 bases and J gave up 5 bases; unmatched junction bases: 5. The CDR3 sequence is CASSSGTGWETQYF. The CDR3 coding sequence is TGTGCCAGCAGTTCCGGGACAGGGTGGGAGACCCAGTACTTC.

The CDR3 DNA follows: TGTGCCAGCAGACCCGACAGGGGCTCCTACAATGAGCAGTTCTTC. This encodes CASRPDRGSYNEQFF. This chain joins TRBV7-2 and TRBJ2-1; 8 bases map to TRBD1. J lost 0 bases, V lost 6 bases, and 4 bases had no gene match. CDR1 and CDR2 from the germline V gene are SGHTA and FQGNSA. CDR3 length: 15 amino acids.

This clonotype has a handful of counts. This chain uses TRBV5-5 with TRBJ1-1; D remains unclear. V dropped 4 bases and J dropped 0 bases, with 7 bases sitting between them. CDR1 SGHKS and CDR2 YYEKEE come from the germline V gene (reference sequence). The CDR3 runs to 13 residues. In DNA, the CDR3 is TGTGCCAGCAGCGTTGACTTGAACACTGAAGCTTTCTTT. Its protein product is CASSVDLNTEAFF. Drawing the rest from reference TRBV5-5 and TRBJ1-1, the complete variable domain is DAGVTQSPTHLIKTRGQQVTLRCSPISGHKSVSWYQQVLGQGPQFIFQYYEKEERGRGNFPDRFSARQFPNYSSELNVNALLLGDSALYLCASSVDLNTEAFFGQGTRLTVV.

This clonotype was detected only a few times. The V gene is TRBV11-2, the J gene TRBJ2-1, with D possibly matching TRBD1 (6 bases). V gave up 5 bases and J gave up 3 bases, with 20 bases separating them. The germline V gene has CDR1 SGHAT and CDR2 FQNNGV. This CDR3 is 17 amino acids long. The CDR3 DNA is TGTGCCAGCAGCCCATTCCCACAGGGTCAAGTCTACAATGAGCAGTTCTTC. It codes for CASSPFPQGQVYNEQFF.

This rearrangement joins TRBV4-1 to TRBJ2-3; D may be TRBD1 (6 bases). V lost 4 bases to trimming and J lost 0 bases, with 14 bases between them. Per the germline V gene, CDR1 is MGHRA and CDR2 is YSYEKL. The CDR3 is 16 amino acids. The CDR3 is CASSPRGTPSTDTQYF. As DNA, the CDR3 is TGCGCCAGCAGCCCGCGTGGGACACCCAGCACAGATACGCAGTATTTT.

Only a few counts were recorded for this clonotype. The V call is TRBV10-3, the J call TRBJ2-1; D possibly corresponds to TRBD1 (6 bases). This CDR3 region has 14 residues. The germline V and J ends were trimmed by 6 bases and 2 bases, with 11 bases remaining between them. Germline V gene data show CDR1 as ENHRY and CDR2 as SYGVKD. The CDR3 DNA sequence: TGTGCCATCAGGGGGGACACTACCTACAATGAGCAGTTCTTC. This translates into CAIRGDTTYNEQFF.

This clonotype was seen only a few times. This chain links TRBV20-1 with TRBJ2-2; D gene uncertain. Looked up from germline, CDR1 is DFQATT and CDR2 is SNEGSKA (reference sequence). V lost 5 bases and J 6 bases, leaving 7 bases between the germline ends. This CDR3 is built from 11 residues. The CDR3 DNA reads TGCAGTGCTTTCGTGGCCGGGGAGCTGTTTTTT. This encodes CSAFVAGELFF.

This clonotype was observed a handful of times. The V call is TRBV5-1, the J call TRBJ1-1, with D possibly being TRBD1 (5 bases). V was cut by 0 bases and J by 7 bases, with 16 bases left in between. Per the germline V gene, CDR1 is SGHRS and CDR2 is YFSETQ. The CDR3 totals 15 residues. The DNA of the CDR3 is TGCGCCAGCAGCTTGGCTTACGAGGGGTTGGATGAAGCTTTCTTT. Amino acids: CASSLAYEGLDEAFF.

The genes are TRBV20-1 and TRBJ2-7, with 13 nucleotides matching TRBD2. The junction had 8 bases not matched to a gene; V was cut back by 3 bases and J by 6 bases. This CDR3 comprises 15 residues. Germline V CDR1 and CDR2: DFQATT, SNEGSKA (reference sequence). The CDR3 protein is CSARGTSGVGGEQYF. The DNA of the CDR3 is TGCAGTGCTAGGGGGACTAGCGGGGTCGGGGGCGAGCAGTACTTC.

This clonotype has just a few counts. The rearrangement joins TRBV20-1 to TRBJ1-5, with D possibly being TRBD1 (6 bases). The V gene's germline CDR1 is DFQATT and CDR2 SNEGSKA (reference sequence). This CDR3 has 12 residues. V shed 3 bases and J shed 7 bases, with 10 bases lying between them. In DNA form, the CDR3 reads TGCAGTGCTAGGGGGGCGAGGCAGCCCCAGCATTTT. Residues: CSARGARQPQHF.

The chain combines TRBV4-1 with TRBJ2-1, with D possibly TRBD1 on 5 matching bases. Germline loops: CDR1 MGHRA, CDR2 YSYEKL. V lost 4 bases, J lost 3 bases, and 16 bases lay in between. The CDR3 covers 16 residues. CDR3 in amino acids: CASSLEQGNYYNEQFF. CDR3 coding DNA: TGCGCCAGCAGCCTTGAGCAGGGTAACTACTACAATGAGCAGTTCTTC.

This clonotype was recorded a few times. The chain carries TRBV7-9 and TRBJ2-7; 12 bases align to TRBD2. From germline, CDR1 is SEHNR and CDR2 FQNEAQ (reference sequence). J was trimmed by 1 base and V by 4 bases; bases with no gene match: 5. The CDR3 is 16 amino acids. The CDR3 DNA sequence: TGTGCCAGCAGCTCAACTAGCGGGGGGCCGTCCTACGAGCAGTACTTC. Its protein is CASSSTSGGPSYEQYF.

Many counts were recorded for this clonotype. This chain connects TRBV6-4 to TRBJ2-3; possible D gene TRBD2, 5 bases. The CDR3 covers 13 residues. V lost 4 bases to trimming and J lost 2 bases, with 7 bases between them. In germline, CDR1 is MRHNA, CDR2 SNTAGT. The CDR3 is CASSAGITDTQYF. CDR3 bases: TGTGCCAGCAGTGCGGGAATCACAGATACGCAGTATTTT.